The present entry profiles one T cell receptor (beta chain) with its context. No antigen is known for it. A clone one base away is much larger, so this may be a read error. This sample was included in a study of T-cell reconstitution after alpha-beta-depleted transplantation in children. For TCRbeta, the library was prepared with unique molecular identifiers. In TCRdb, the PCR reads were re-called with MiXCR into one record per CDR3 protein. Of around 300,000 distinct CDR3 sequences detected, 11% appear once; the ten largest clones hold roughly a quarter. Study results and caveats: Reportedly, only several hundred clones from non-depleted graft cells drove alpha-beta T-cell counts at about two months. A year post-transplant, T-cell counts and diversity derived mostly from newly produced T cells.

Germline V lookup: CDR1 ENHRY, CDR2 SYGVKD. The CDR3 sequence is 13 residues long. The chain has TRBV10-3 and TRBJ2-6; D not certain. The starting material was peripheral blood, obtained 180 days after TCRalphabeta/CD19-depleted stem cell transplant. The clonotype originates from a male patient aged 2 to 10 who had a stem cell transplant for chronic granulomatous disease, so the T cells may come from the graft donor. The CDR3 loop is CAIRQPWANGLTF. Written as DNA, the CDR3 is TGTGCCATCCGTCAACCCTGGGCCAACGGCCTGACTTTC.